This TCR beta chain was documented in a study of control samples from healthy donors and cancer patients. Trimming cost V 5 bases and J 3 bases; bases outside gene matches: 3. The CDR3 spans 14 residues. Per the germline V gene, CDR1 is SEHNR and CDR2 is FQNEAQ (reference sequence). TCRdb keeps only in-frame clones here, not all; method: immunoSEQ multiplex PCR. Of about 82,000 clones in the sample, approximately 89% are singletons; the top ten hold around a fifth. The source of this sequence is a man between 50 and 59 years old in good health. The chain couples TRBV7-9 to TRBJ2-7, with 11 bases that match TRBD2. Sequences were obtained from blood. In nucleotides, the CDR3 is TGTGCCAGCAGCAGTAGCGGGGGGGACTACGAGCAGTACTTC. This codes for CASSSSGGDYEQYF.